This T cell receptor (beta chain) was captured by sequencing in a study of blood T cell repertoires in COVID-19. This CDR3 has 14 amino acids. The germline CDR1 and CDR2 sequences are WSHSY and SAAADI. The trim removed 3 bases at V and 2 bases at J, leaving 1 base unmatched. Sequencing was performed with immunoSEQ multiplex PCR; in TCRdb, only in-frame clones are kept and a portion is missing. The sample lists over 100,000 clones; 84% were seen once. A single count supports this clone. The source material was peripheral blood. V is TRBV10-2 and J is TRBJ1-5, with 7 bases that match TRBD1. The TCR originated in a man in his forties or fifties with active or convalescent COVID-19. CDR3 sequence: CASSEGQGNQPQHF. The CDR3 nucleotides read TGCGCCAGCAGTGAAGGACAGGGCAATCAGCCCCAGCATTTT.